One and the same sample provided the 31 T cell receptor beta chains below, sequenced in a study of blood T cell repertoires in COVID-19. Sequenced by immunoSEQ multiplex PCR; TCRdb stores in-frame clones only, minus some. The sample yields some 38,000 clones, around 90% seen once. The sample comprised peripheral blood. Receptors originate from a man aged 60-69 years with active or convalescent COVID-19.

The count of this clone is one. This chain connects TRBV4-1 to TRBJ2-7; 8 nucleotides line up with TRBD1. Per the germline V gene, CDR1 is MGHRA and CDR2 is YSYEKL. The CDR3 runs 16 residues. V trimming: 4 bases; J trimming: 6 bases; junction bases outside the gene matches: 14. The CDR3 DNA reads TGCGCCAGCAGCCCCTTGGGCAGGGGGCTGTCGAGCGAGCAGTACTTC. This codes for CASSPLGRGLSSEQYF.

The chain is built from TRBV7-2 and TRBJ2-1, with D perhaps TRBD1 (6 bases). CDR3 length: 13 residues. The germline CDR1 and CDR2 sequences are SGHTA and FQGNSA. The germline V and J ends were trimmed by 3 bases and 13 bases, with 16 bases remaining between them. The CDR3 DNA follows: TGTGCCAGCAGCTTCCAAACAGGGTCCGGTCAGTTCTTC. Protein: CASSFQTGSGQFF.

The rearrangement joins TRBV5-6 to TRBJ2-2; 10 nucleotides agree with TRBD1. V was clipped by 3 bases and J by 7 bases; unmatched bases: 6. The CDR3 is 15 residues long. Germline V gives CDR1 SGHDT, CDR2 YYEEEE. The DNA of the CDR3 is TGTGCCAGCAGCTGGGGGACAGGGGCGATCGGGGAGCTGTTTTTT. It translates to CASSWGTGAIGELFF.

The genes are TRBV10-1 and TRBJ2-7, with 7 bases identical to TRBD1. The junction had 7 bases not matched to a gene; V was cut back by 10 bases and J by 1 base. From germline, CDR1 is WNHNN and CDR2 SYGVQD (reference sequence). The CDR3 length is 13 residues. CDR3 nucleotide sequence: TGCGCCAACCCCGACAGGGTTTCCTACGAGCAGTACTTC. As protein: CANPDRVSYEQYF.

The gene calls are TRBV4-2 and TRBJ1-2, with a possible D match to TRBD1 (5 bases). This CDR3 is built from 15 residues. Trimming stripped 0 bases from V and 7 bases from J, with 15 bases between. Looked up from germline, CDR1 is LGHNA and CDR2 is YNFKEQ. The CDR3 DNA follows: TGTGCCAGCAGCCAAGAACTCCAGGGCCGAGTTGGCTACACCTTC. Its protein product is CASSQELQGRVGYTF.

The rearrangement uses TRBV5-1 and TRBJ2-1; 11 bases match TRBD2. CDR3 length: 16 amino acids. Losses at the gene ends were 1 base for V and 5 bases for J; bases not matched to a gene: 5. Looked up from germline, CDR1 is SGHRS and CDR2 is YFSETQ. CDR3 DNA sequence: TGCGCCAGCAGCTTGTTGACTAGCGGGACTAACAATGAGCAGTTCTTC. It yields the protein CASSLLTSGTNNEQFF.

The chain combines TRBV2 with TRBJ1-2, with TRBD1 as a possible D gene (5 bases). Trimming shortened V by 3 bases and J by 8 bases, and 13 bases separated the two germline ends. The CDR3 is 13 amino acids. Germline V gene data show CDR1 as SNHLY and CDR2 as FYNNEI. Here the CDR3 reads CASSEARVGGYTF. Here the CDR3 DNA reads TGTGCCAGCAGTGAGGCCAGGGTAGGCGGCTACACCTTC. The variable domain in full, completed from reference TRBV2 and TRBJ1-2, reads EPEVTQTPSHQVTQMGQEVILRCVPISNHLYFYWYRQILGQKVEFLVSFYNNEISEKSEIFDDQFSVERPDGSNFTLKIRSTKLEDSAMYFCASSEARVGGYTFGSGTRLTVV.

The chain carries TRBV6-5 and TRBJ2-1, with 7 bases fitting TRBD2. The CDR3 has 15 amino acids. CDR1 is MNHEY and CDR2 is SVGAGI in the germline V gene. Unmatched junction bases numbered 8, after V lost 6 bases and J lost 3 bases. CDR3 loop: CASRILASYYNEQFF. The CDR3 DNA follows: TGTGCCAGCAGGATACTAGCGTCCTACTACAATGAGCAGTTCTTC.

About this clone itself: Additional DNA sequences in this sample encode the identical CDR3. This chain joins TRBV27 and TRBJ1-2, with D tentatively TRBD1 (6 bases). The CDR3 has 12 amino acids. V lost 5 bases to trimming and J lost 8 bases, with 12 bases between them. CDR1 is MNHEY, CDR2 SMNVEV, per germline (reference sequence). CDR3 amino acids: CASSLRGYGYTF. The CDR3 DNA reads as TGTGCCAGCAGTCTCAGGGGTTACGGCTACACCTTC.

The CDR3 region has the DNA TGTGCCAGCAGCCCCCACGGGGATATCGGCGAGCAGTACTTC. Translation: CASSPHGDIGEQYF. The chain is built from TRBV7-9 and TRBJ2-7; weak D call: TRBD2 (5 bases). The V end was cut by 5 bases, the J end by 6 bases, with 17 bases between. The CDR3 has 14 amino acids. The germline gives CDR1 SEHNR, CDR2 FQNEAQ (reference sequence).

This clone was recorded once. The CDR3: CASSFGTAVGNTIYF. In DNA form, the CDR3 reads TGTGCCAGCAGCTTTGGGACAGCCGTTGGAAACACCATATATTTT. V and J are TRBV5-4 and TRBJ1-3; the match to TRBD1 covers 7 bases. Germline V gives CDR1 SGHNT, CDR2 YYREEE (reference sequence). The junction had 5 bases not matched to a gene; V was cut back by 2 bases and J by 3 bases. This CDR3 contains 15 residues.

The V gene is TRBV5-6, the J gene TRBJ1-1; 8 nucleotides agree with TRBD1. The CDR3 has 14 amino acids. Trimming removed 2 bases from V and 5 bases from J; junction bases left unmatched: 5. The germline gives CDR1 SGHDT, CDR2 YYEEEE. The CDR3 sequence: CASSFGQGDTEAFF. The CDR3 coding sequence is TGTGCCAGCAGCTTCGGACAGGGCGATACTGAAGCTTTCTTT.

The rearrangement links TRBV5-1 to TRBJ2-7, with 7 bases matching TRBD2. V lost 3 bases to trimming and J lost 3 bases; unmatched junction nucleotides: 6. The germline V gene has CDR1 SGHRS and CDR2 YFSETQ. CDR3 length equals 14 residues. CDR3 sequence: CASSSRGRYYEQYF. CDR3 nucleotides: TGCGCCAGCAGCTCGCGGGGGAGATACTACGAGCAGTACTTC.

V usage is TRBV3-1 (or the pseudogene TRBV3-2) and J usage is TRBJ1-1, with D maybe TRBD1 (5 bases). CDR1 LGHDT and CDR2 YNNKEL come from the germline V gene (reference sequence). The CDR3 sequence is 14 residues long. The V end lost 7 bases, the J end lost 3 bases, and 15 bases lay between the germline ends. The CDR3 nucleotides read TGTGCCAGCAAACGACAGACCCGGGACACTGAAGCTTTCTTT. Translation: CASKRQTRDTEAFF.

The rearrangement uses TRBV6-5 and TRBJ1-1; maybe TRBD1 (5 bases). CDR3 length equals 14 residues. Deletions cut 7 bases from V and 1 base from J, with 13 bases between. Germline-derived CDR1 and CDR2 are MNHEY and SVGAGI. The CDR3, as DNA: TGTGCCAGCACGCCTCCCGGGGGGAACACTGAAGCTTTCTTT. It is translated as CASTPPGGNTEAFF.

V is TRBV5-5 and J is TRBJ2-7; TRBD2 aligns across 9 bases. Germline V gene sequence: CDR1 SGHKS, CDR2 YYEKEE (reference sequence). The V and J ends lost 3 bases and 0 bases, in that order; junction bases with no gene match: 4. This CDR3 comprises 15 residues. The CDR3 DNA sequence: TGTGCCAGCAGCTGGCGGACTAGCGTCTCCTACGAGCAGTACTTC. Its translation: CASSWRTSVSYEQYF.

J is TRBJ2-7 and V is TRBV6-6; TRBD2 might be the D (5 bases). V was shortened by 6 bases and J by 0 bases, with 9 bases between the two germline ends. Germline CDR1 reads MNHNY; CDR2 reads SVGAGI (reference sequence). The CDR3 totals 13 residues. The CDR3 DNA is TGTGCCAGCAGGGAGGCTAGCTCCTACGAGCAGTACTTC. Protein product: CASREASSYEQYF.

The rearrangement joins TRBV28 to TRBJ2-2; D perhaps matches TRBD2 (6 bases). The germline gives CDR1 MDHEN, CDR2 SYDVKM. CDR3 size: 14 residues. Trimming shortened V by 6 bases and J by 2 bases, and 10 bases separated the two germline ends. The CDR3 sequence is CASSSGLNTGELFF. DNA for the CDR3: TGTGCCAGCAGCTCGGGACTTAACACCGGGGAGCTGTTTTTT.

The chain couples TRBV18 to TRBJ2-3; D unclear. Germline V lookup: CDR1 KGHSH, CDR2 LQKENI. The CDR3 sequence is 14 residues long. Between the trimmed V and J ends, which lost 2 bases and 0 bases, there was a span of 6 bases. CDR3 region: CASSPVQSTDTQYF. CDR3 DNA sequence: TGTGCCAGCTCACCAGTCCAGAGCACAGATACGCAGTATTTT.

This chain connects TRBV5-4 to TRBJ2-2, with 13 bases fitting TRBD2. The junction had 4 bases not matched to a gene; V was cut back by 4 bases and J by 4 bases. CDR3 length equals 16 residues. Germline CDR1 SGHNT, CDR2 YYREEE (reference sequence). This CDR3 reads CASSGRTSGSTGELFF. The DNA for the CDR3 is TGTGCCAGCAGCGGCCGGACTAGCGGGAGCACCGGGGAGCTGTTTTTT.

The chain combines TRBV6-5 with TRBJ1-5, with D unclear. CDR3 size: 13 residues. CDR1 and CDR2 (germline): MNHEY, SVGAGI. The ends were cut back, 8 bases at V and 6 bases at J, with 14 bases in the middle. The CDR3 reads CASHQGGSQPQHF. The CDR3 region has the DNA TGTGCCAGCCATCAAGGAGGTAGTCAGCCCCAGCATTTT.

The chain carries TRBV7-2 and TRBJ1-5; a weak D match, TRBD1 (6 bases). The CDR3 contains 15 residues. The V gene lost 4 bases and the J gene lost 6 bases, with 16 bases spanning the gap. The germline V gene has CDR1 SGHTA and CDR2 FQGNSA. CDR3 loop: CASSSTGSLSQPQHF. The CDR3 region has the DNA TGTGCCAGCAGCTCCACAGGGTCTCTTAGTCAGCCCCAGCATTTT.

This sequence joins TRBV28 and TRBJ2-1, with TRBD2 matching 12 bases. This CDR3 contains 15 residues. Trimming took 5 bases from V and 8 from J; bases not matched to a gene: 7. Germline V CDR1 and CDR2: MDHEN, SYDVKM. The CDR3 DNA is TGTGCCAGCAGTATTACTAGCGGGAGGAGGGATGAGCAGTTCTTC. This sequence encodes CASSITSGRRDEQFF.

A single count supports this clone. The rearrangement uses TRBV6-5 and TRBJ2-2; unclear D gene. V lost 8 bases, J lost 5 bases, and 18 bases lay in between. Germline CDR1 reads MNHEY; CDR2 reads SVGAGI. The CDR3 is made up of 15 amino acids. CDR3 protein: CASRSSGFGTGELFF. CDR3 sequence (DNA): TGTGCCAGCCGAAGTTCGGGTTTCGGTACCGGGGAGCTGTTTTTT.

The V and J genes are TRBV28 and TRBJ2-7, with 9 bases that match TRBD2. CDR1 is MDHEN and CDR2 is SYDVKM in the germline V gene. The CDR3 contains 18 residues. V was clipped by 1 base and J by 0 bases; unmatched bases: 10. The CDR3 DNA sequence: TGTGCCAGCAGTTTATACCCCACGACTAGCGGATACTCCTACGAGCAGTACTTC. The encoded protein is CASSLYPTTSGYSYEQYF.

The V and J genes are TRBV28 and TRBJ2-5, with 9 bases matching TRBD1. This CDR3 spans 15 amino acids. V lost 7 bases to trimming and J lost 4 bases; unmatched junction nucleotides: 10. CDR1 and CDR2 from the germline V gene are MDHEN and SYDVKM. CDR3 region: CASTPRDRAVETQYF. The CDR3 DNA reads as TGTGCCAGCACCCCTAGGGACAGGGCGGTAGAGACCCAGTACTTC.

This chain uses TRBV6-1 with TRBJ2-7; weak D call: TRBD1 (5 bases). The germline V gene has CDR1 MNHNS and CDR2 SASEGT. The CDR3 has 16 residues. The V gene lost 1 base and the J gene lost 0 bases, with 13 bases spanning the gap. Here the CDR3 reads CASSEEWTSRSYEQYF. CDR3 bases: TGTGCCAGCAGTGAAGAATGGACATCCCGCTCCTACGAGCAGTACTTC.

The CDR3 is CASSLSGTGWVGELFF. DNA of the CDR3: TGTGCCAGCAGTTTATCTGGGACAGGGTGGGTCGGGGAGCTGTTTTTT. V is TRBV28 and J is TRBJ2-2, with 9 bases lining up with TRBD1. The J segment lost 7 bases and the V segment lost 1 base, leaving 7 bases of the junction unmatched. Germline-derived CDR1 and CDR2 are MDHEN and SYDVKM. CDR3 size: 16 residues.

The J gene is TRBJ2-2, the V gene TRBV9; 7 positions agree with TRBD2. CDR1 and CDR2 (germline): SGDLS, YYNGEE. J lost 5 bases, V lost 4 bases, and 11 bases had no gene match. The CDR3 spans 16 residues. The CDR3 region has the DNA TGTGCCAGCAGCCCCCGGGGGGTGTTGGGTACCGGGGAGCTGTTTTTT. Translating it yields CASSPRGVLGTGELFF.

The chain employs TRBV10-3 and TRBJ2-7, with D perhaps TRBD1 (6 bases). The CDR3 is made up of 14 amino acids. V lost 4 bases to trimming and J lost 2 bases, with 12 bases between them. Germline V lookup: CDR1 ENHRY, CDR2 SYGVKD. The DNA of the CDR3 is TGTGCCATCAGTGGCCGGGACATCACCTACGAGCAGTACTTC. It specifies CAISGRDITYEQYF.

This CDR3 reads CASSSTSGTYEQYF. The CDR3 bases are TGTGCCAGCAGTTCGACTAGCGGGACCTACGAGCAGTACTTC. This rearrangement joins TRBV6-5 to TRBJ2-7; 11 bases align to TRBD2. V lost 4 bases, J lost 2 bases, and 1 base stayed unmatched. Per germline, CDR1 MNHEY and CDR2 SVGAGI. The CDR3 runs 14 residues.